This TCR beta chain was observed in a study of T-cell reconstitution after alpha-beta-depleted transplantation in children. Study-wide points: A year had passed since transplant, and T-cell counts and diversity by then came mostly from newly produced T cells. Several hundred graft clones that had expanded were reportedly the source of alpha-beta T cells about two months after transplant.

CDR3 length: 15 amino acids. The V and J ends lost 5 bases and 3 bases respectively, with 17 bases between them. Germline loops: CDR1 SGHVS, CDR2 FQNEAQ. Unique molecular identifiers were built into the TCRbeta library. TCRdb processed the PCR reads anew with MiXCR; each CDR3 protein has one entry. The sample records about 1,000,000 distinct CDR3 sequences, about 29% being singletons. For this clonotype: Its target is unknown.

This specimen consisted of PBMCs, mostly from graft donor cells, obtained 360 days after TCRalphabeta/CD19-depleted stem cell transplant. V gene TRBV7-8 combines with J gene TRBJ2-7; tentative D call: TRBD2 (5 bases). This TCR derives from a boy younger than two who had a stem cell transplant for SCID, so the T cells may come from the graft donor. The CDR3 is CASSPRTSPSYEQYF. The CDR3 DNA is TGTGCCAGCAGCCCAAGGACTTCCCCAAGCTACGAGCAGTACTTC.